Listed here are 17 T cell receptor beta chains from one sample, sequenced in a study of cytomegalovirus exposure and HLA in healthy donors. Assay used: immunoSEQ multiplex PCR; TCRdb lists only in-frame clones, some missing. The sample has approximately 160,000 clones; around nine tenths are singletons. Sequencing was carried out using PBMCs. These receptors came from a woman aged 18-29 years in good health and CMV-seronegative.

The chain couples TRBV5-6 to TRBJ2-1, with D possibly being TRBD2 (5 bases). CDR3 length equals 16 residues. CDR1 and CDR2 (germline): SGHDT, YYEEEE. V shed 2 bases and J shed 8 bases, with 20 bases lying between them. The CDR3 nucleotides are TGTGCCAGCAGCTTTGTCGCTCCTAGCTCCCGCGATGAGCAGTTCTTC. Protein product: CASSFVAPSSRDEQFF. Combining the CDR3 with reference TRBV5-6 and TRBJ2-1 gives the whole variable domain DAGVTQSPTHLIKTRGQQVTLRCSPKSGHDTVSWYQQALGQGPQFIFQYYEEEERQRGNFPDRFSGHQFPNYSSELNVNALLLGDSALYLCASSFVAPSSRDEQFFGPGTRLTVL.

The rearrangement joins TRBV5-1 to TRBJ2-5, with 7 bases matching TRBD2. Germline trimming cut 5 bases from V and 4 bases from J; bases unmatched to any gene: 14. Germline loops: CDR1 SGHRS, CDR2 YFSETQ. The CDR3 loop spans 16 amino acids. CDR3 sequence (DNA): TGCGCCAGCAGTTCTGGAGCGGGCGGGAGCGGAGAGACCCAGTACTTC. Translating gives CASSSGAGGSGETQYF.

The chain links TRBV5-6 to TRBJ1-2; a possible D gene is TRBD1 (5 bases). The CDR3 totals 15 residues. Trimming removed 4 bases from V and 5 bases from J, with 18 bases in between. Germline V lookup: CDR1 SGHDT, CDR2 YYEEEE. CDR3 DNA: TGTGCCAGCAGCACCCCTACAGGTCCAAATTATGGCTACACCTTC. Translating gives CASSTPTGPNYGYTF.

This clone was seen just once. The rearrangement links TRBV29-1 to TRBJ2-3; D possibly corresponds to TRBD1 (6 bases). Trimming cost V 7 bases and J 2 bases, with 16 bases left between them. CDR1 SQVTM and CDR2 ANQGSEA come from the germline V gene. The CDR3 consists of 14 residues. CDR3 loop: CSGVKRGTTDTQYF. In nucleotides, the CDR3 is TGCAGCGGGGTAAAAAGGGGGACCACAGATACGCAGTATTTT.

This clone was detected once. The chain employs TRBV6-5 and TRBJ1-1; D not resolved. The germline V and J ends were trimmed by 10 bases and 1 base, with 13 bases remaining between them. Germline V gene data show CDR1 as MNHEY and CDR2 as SVGAGI. The CDR3 has 13 residues. CDR3 coding DNA: TGTGCCATCTCCCGAACGGGGAACACTGAAGCTTTCTTT. Amino acids: CAISRTGNTEAFF.

CDR3 amino acids: CASRNRDSQWRYF. CDR3 DNA: TGTGCCAGCAGGAACCGGGACTCACAGTGGCGGTATTTT. The gene calls are TRBV2 and TRBJ2-3, with D possibly matching TRBD2 (6 bases). Germline CDR1 is SNHLY and CDR2 is FYNNEI. The V gene lost 6 bases and the J gene lost 14 bases, with 21 bases spanning the gap. The CDR3 runs 13 residues. Full variable domain (outside the CDR3, taken from reference TRBV2 and TRBJ2-3): EPEVTQTPSHQVTQMGQEVILRCVPISNHLYFYWYRQILGQKVEFLVSFYNNEISEKSEIFDDQFSVERPDGSNFTLKIRSTKLEDSAMYFCASRNRDSQWRYFGPGTRLTVL.

V gene TRBV7-9 combines with J gene TRBJ2-1, with 8 bases identical to TRBD2. Germline V gene sequence: CDR1 SEHNR, CDR2 FQNEAQ (reference sequence). Unmatched junction bases numbered 8, after V lost 1 base and J lost 9 bases. This CDR3 region has 15 residues. The chain's CDR3 is CASSLEGLGQPEQFF. CDR3 nucleotide sequence: TGTGCCAGCAGCTTAGAGGGACTAGGACAGCCTGAGCAGTTCTTC. The full variable domain, in which reference TRBV7-9 and TRBJ2-1 provide the parts outside the CDR3, is DTGVSQNPRHKITKRGQNVTFRCDPISEHNRLYWYRQTLGQGPEFLTYFQNEAQLEKSRLLSDRFSAERPKGSFSTLEIQRTEQGDSAMYLCASSLEGLGQPEQFFGPGTRLTVL.

This sequence joins TRBV18 and TRBJ1-2; 7 bases are a match to TRBD1. The CDR3 runs to 16 residues. Germline CDR1 reads KGHSH; CDR2 reads LQKENI. V trimming: 6 bases; J trimming: 4 bases; junction bases outside the gene matches: 14. Written as DNA, the CDR3 is TGTGCCAGCTCCCCAGGGACAGCGGACTTTAGCTATGGCTACACCTTC. As protein: CASSPGTADFSYGYTF.

The V gene is TRBV19, the J gene TRBJ1-2; tentative D call: TRBD1 (5 bases). V lost 4 bases, J lost 8 bases, and 14 bases lay in between. This CDR3 has 13 amino acids. CDR1 LNHDA and CDR2 SQIVND come from the germline V gene (reference sequence). CDR3 amino acids: CASSNGGVRGYTF. Here the CDR3 DNA reads TGTGCCAGTAGTAACGGAGGGGTTCGAGGCTACACCTTC.

This clone was counted a single time. The chain recombines TRBV2 with TRBJ2-2; D is unclear. Trimming pared 1 base from V and 1 base from J, leaving 7 bases between. The CDR3 is 15 amino acids. The germline V gene has CDR1 SNHLY and CDR2 FYNNEI. The CDR3, as DNA: TGTGCCAGCAGTGAAGGACTGCTGAACACCGGGGAGCTGTTTTTT. This translates into CASSEGLLNTGELFF.

This chain links TRBV13 with TRBJ2-7, with TRBD1 matching 7 bases. V dropped 7 bases and J dropped 2; count of bases not matched to a gene: 8. Germline CDR1 PRHDT, CDR2 FYEKMQ (reference sequence). This CDR3 region has 14 residues. The CDR3 DNA sequence: TGTGCCAGCACCACCGGGACAGTGGCCTACGAGCAGTACTTC. This codes for CASTTGTVAYEQYF.

V gene TRBV5-5 combines with J gene TRBJ1-2; TRBD1 agrees at 12 bases. Germline V gives CDR1 SGHKS, CDR2 YYEKEE (reference sequence). This CDR3 region has 15 residues. The V and J ends lost 3 bases and 8 bases, in that order; junction bases with no gene match: 8. In DNA form, the CDR3 reads TGTGCCAGCAGCTCTCCGGGACAGGGGGCGTCCGGCTACACCTTC. Residues: CASSSPGQGASGYTF.

The CDR3 DNA is TGTGCCAGCAGTGAAACGGTTTTGAGACAAGAGACCCAGTACTTC. Its translation: CASSETVLRQETQYF. This chain links TRBV2 with TRBJ2-5, with D hard to call. CDR3 length equals 15 residues. Germline V gene lookup returns CDR1 SNHLY and CDR2 FYNNEI. V was clipped by 2 bases and J by 2 bases, with 12 bases between them. The full variable domain, its missing parts supplied by reference TRBV2 and TRBJ2-5, is EPEVTQTPSHQVTQMGQEVILRCVPISNHLYFYWYRQILGQKVEFLVSFYNNEISEKSEIFDDQFSVERPDGSNFTLKIRSTKLEDSAMYFCASSETVLRQETQYFGPGTRLLVL.

This clone came up once. This chain links TRBV18 with TRBJ2-7; 11 bases are a match to TRBD2. Germline CDR1 and CDR2: KGHSH and LQKENI. The CDR3 loop spans 15 amino acids. Trimming at V came to 6 bases and at J to 2 bases, leaving 6 bases not matched to a gene. The CDR3 DNA reads as TGTGCCAGCTCCATTAGCGGGAGGGGTACCTACGAGCAGTACTTC. Protein sequence: CASSISGRGTYEQYF.

This chain joins TRBV23-1 and TRBJ1-1; D is undetermined. TRBV23-1 belongs to the ORF category, with a function that is uncertain. This CDR3 has 13 residues. V was shortened by 0 bases and J by 4 bases, with 6 bases between the two germline ends. The CDR3 loop is CASSQSGSTEAFF. DNA for the CDR3: TGCGCCAGCAGTCAATCTGGGAGCACTGAAGCTTTCTTT.

This clone appeared a single time. The V call is TRBV10-3, the J call TRBJ1-1; the match to TRBD1 covers 7 bases. The J segment lost 2 bases and the V segment lost 6 bases, leaving 3 bases of the junction unmatched. Germline V gives CDR1 ENHRY, CDR2 SYGVKD. The CDR3 is 13 residues long. Written as DNA, the CDR3 is TGTGCCATCAGGGGGACAGTCAACACTGAAGCTTTCTTT. The encoded protein is CAIRGTVNTEAFF.

V usage is TRBV19 and J usage is TRBJ2-1, with 8 nucleotides matching TRBD2. V shed 2 bases and J 10 bases; nucleotides not matched to a gene: 4. Germline-derived CDR1 and CDR2 are LNHDA and SQIVND (reference sequence). The CDR3 runs to 13 residues. CDR3 bases: TGTGCCAGTAGTATACGGGAGGGCTTGGAGCAGTTCTTC. The encoded protein is CASSIREGLEQFF.